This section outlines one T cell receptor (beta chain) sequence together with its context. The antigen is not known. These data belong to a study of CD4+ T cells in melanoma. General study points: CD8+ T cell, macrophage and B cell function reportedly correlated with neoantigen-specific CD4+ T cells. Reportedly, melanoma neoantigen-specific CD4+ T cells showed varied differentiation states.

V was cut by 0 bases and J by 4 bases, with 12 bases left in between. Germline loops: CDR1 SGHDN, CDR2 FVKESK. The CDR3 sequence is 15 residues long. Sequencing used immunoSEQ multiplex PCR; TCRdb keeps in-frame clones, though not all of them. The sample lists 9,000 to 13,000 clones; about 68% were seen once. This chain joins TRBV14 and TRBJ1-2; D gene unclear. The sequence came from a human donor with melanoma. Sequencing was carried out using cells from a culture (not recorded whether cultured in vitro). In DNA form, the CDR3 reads TGTGCCAGCAGCCAAGATGGACGGTTGTCCTATGGCTACACCTTC. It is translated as CASSQDGRLSYGYTF.